The 23 T cell receptor beta chains presented below share a single source sample, sequenced in a study of T-cell reconstitution after alpha-beta-depleted transplantation in children. Unique molecular identifiers tagged the TCRbeta library. TCRdb ran MiXCR on the PCR reads and lists one entry per CDR3 protein. The sample includes 580,000 or so distinct CDR3 sequences, 20% to 25% of them seen just once. The specimen comprised PBMCs, mostly from graft donor cells, sampled 360 days after TCRalphabeta/CD19-depleted stem cell transplant. The receptors stem from a boy in the first two years of life who had a stem cell transplant for acute myeloid leukemia, so the T cells may come from the graft donor.

Many counts were recorded for this clonotype. The chain couples TRBV4-3 to TRBJ2-7; D perhaps matches TRBD1 (6 bases). This CDR3 has 13 residues. Looked up from germline, CDR1 is LGHNA and CDR2 is YSLEER. The ends were cut back, 3 bases at V and 4 bases at J, with 10 bases in the middle. The CDR3 DNA sequence: TGCGCCAGCAGCCACTCACAGGGATACGAGCAGTACTTC. It codes for CASSHSQGYEQYF.

The V call is TRBV28, the J call TRBJ2-2; D not certain. Germline V gives CDR1 MDHEN, CDR2 SYDVKM. Trimming shortened V by 7 bases and J by 1 base, and 16 bases separated the two germline ends. This CDR3 spans 16 amino acids. The CDR3 bases are TGTGCCAGCACCACCTCTCTAGGACGGAACACCGGGGAGCTGTTTTTT. This encodes CASTTSLGRNTGELFF.

This clonotype was recorded at least ten times. This chain connects TRBV12-3 or TRBV12-4 to TRBJ2-7, with D possibly TRBD1 on 5 matching bases. Trimming removed 1 base at V and 7 bases at J, with 11 bases between. There are 13 residues in the CDR3. The CDR3 bases are TGTGCCAGCAGTTTAGGGGGCGAAGGTGAGCAGTACGTC. Amino acids: CASSLGGEGEQYV.

This clonotype showed up many times. The genes are TRBV6-6 and TRBJ2-7, with D perhaps matching TRBD2 (5 bases). Germline values: CDR1 MNHNY, CDR2 SVGAGI (reference sequence). The CDR3 runs to 13 residues. V lost 7 bases and J lost 7, with 17 bases in between. CDR3 sequence: CASKGAGSLEQYV. The CDR3 DNA sequence: TGTGCCAGCAAAGGCGCGGGTTCCCTGGAGCAGTACGTC.

In its sample, this clonotype was seen many times. The gene calls are TRBV20-1 and TRBJ2-3; D gene ambiguous. With 6 bases removed from V and 5 bases from J, the gap between germline ends came to 12 bases. The CDR3 spans 12 residues. Germline V gives CDR1 DFQATT, CDR2 SNEGSKA (reference sequence). The CDR3 nucleotides read TGCAGTGCCTCCCATCCCCGAGATACGCAGTATTTT. Residues: CSASHPRDTQYF.

The rearrangement links TRBV4-3 to TRBJ2-5; the D gene could be TRBD1 or TRBD2 (6 bases each). CDR1 and CDR2 (germline): LGHNA, YSLEER. There are 15 residues in the CDR3. The V and J ends lost 1 base and 1 base respectively, with 10 bases between them. This chain's CDR3 is CASSQGGALQETQYF. The CDR3 DNA sequence: TGCGCCAGCAGCCAAGGGGGGGCACTCCAAGAGACCCAGTACTTC.

The chain employs TRBV12-3 or TRBV12-4 and TRBJ2-7; D not certain. The CDR3 has 12 residues. Trimming stripped 8 bases from V and 3 bases from J, with 11 bases between. In DNA, the CDR3 is TGTGCCAGCGCCCCGGTTGGCTACGAGCAGTACTTC. Translated, it gives CASAPVGYEQYF.

The table lists this clonotype with many counts. The chain employs TRBV21-1 and TRBJ1-5. TRBV21-1 corresponds to a pseudogene. CDR3 size: 20 residues. The CDR3 sequence: CASSSRWHDHLISCGQPQHF. CDR3 nucleotide sequence: TGTGCCAGCAGCTCCCGCTGGCATGACCATCTCATTTCCTGCGGTCAGCCCCAGCATTTT.

This clonotype was found a few times. The chain employs TRBV20-1 and TRBJ1-2, with D possibly TRBD1 on 6 matching bases. This CDR3 comprises 13 residues. Trimming pared 6 bases from V and 1 base from J, leaving 12 bases between. Germline loops: CDR1 DFQATT, CDR2 SNEGSKA (reference sequence). For the CDR3, the DNA is TGCAGTGCCGGCAGGGGCTATAACTATGGCTACACCTTC. Translated, it gives CSAGRGYNYGYTF.

This clonotype was recorded at least ten times. V is TRBV24-1 and J is TRBJ2-1, with 13 bases identical to TRBD2. The CDR3 covers 16 residues. The germline gives CDR1 KGHDR, CDR2 SFDVKD. J lost 6 bases, V lost 1 base, and 2 bases had no gene match. CDR3 sequence reads: CATSDLRTSGGNEQFF. The CDR3 nucleotides read TGTGCCACCAGTGATTTAAGGACTAGCGGGGGCAATGAGCAGTTCTTC.

The V and J genes are TRBV19 and TRBJ2-7, with D perhaps matching TRBD1 (6 bases). CDR1 and CDR2 (germline): LNHDA, SQIVND (reference sequence). This CDR3 comprises 14 residues. The V and J ends lost 7 bases and 0 bases respectively, with 13 bases between them. This chain's CDR3 is CASKGQYDSYEQYF. CDR3 coding DNA: TGTGCCAGTAAAGGACAGTACGACTCCTACGAGCAGTACTTC.

This clonotype has a count of ten or more. The CDR3 DNA is TGCAGTGCTTTAAAGCGGGGGGGCTTCAATGAGCAGTTCTTC. Translating gives CSALKRGGFNEQFF. The chain carries TRBV20-1 and TRBJ2-1, with 10 nucleotides matching TRBD2. With V trimmed by 5 bases and J by 6 bases, 7 bases remained unmatched. The CDR3 spans 14 residues. Looked up from germline, CDR1 is DFQATT and CDR2 is SNEGSKA (reference sequence).

V is TRBV6-5 and J is TRBJ1-2; 7 bases match TRBD1. This CDR3 has 15 residues. Germline CDR1 MNHEY, CDR2 SVGAGI. Trimming cost V 2 bases and J 4 bases; bases outside gene matches: 7. CDR3 sequence reads: CASSYREGAIYGYTF. CDR3 in DNA: TGTGCCAGCAGTTACAGGGAGGGGGCCATCTATGGCTACACCTTC.

Only one count was recorded for this clonotype. This chain connects TRBV11-2 to TRBJ2-7; D is uncertain. CDR1 is SGHAT, CDR2 FQNNGV, per germline. Trimming took off 0 bases at V and 5 bases at J, with 11 bases between the two ends. There are 14 residues in the CDR3. The CDR3 spells CASSLDTEFDEQYF. CDR3 coding DNA: TGTGCCAGCAGCTTAGATACGGAATTCGACGAGCAGTACTTC.

This CDR3 reads CASSQDGGVGAYNEQFF. The CDR3 DNA follows: TGCGCCAGCAGCCAAGATGGAGGGGTGGGGGCCTACAATGAGCAGTTCTTC. The chain has TRBV4-3 and TRBJ2-1, with a tentative D call TRBD2 (6 bases). V lost 0 bases to trimming and J lost 2 bases, with 14 bases between them. The CDR3 spans 17 residues. The germline CDR1 and CDR2 sequences are LGHNA and YSLEER.

The CDR3: CASSLEISSYNEQFF. The CDR3 coding sequence is TGTGCCAGCAGTTTGGAGATCAGCTCCTACAATGAGCAGTTCTTC. V is TRBV27 and J is TRBJ2-1; no reliable D call. The CDR3 length is 15 residues. From germline, CDR1 is MNHEY and CDR2 SMNVEV (reference sequence). Trimming removed 3 bases at V and 0 bases at J, with 9 bases between.

The chain has TRBV29-1 and TRBJ1-1; no reliable D call. This CDR3 spans 14 amino acids. V lost 4 bases and J 5 bases, leaving 17 bases between the germline ends. The germline V gene has CDR1 SQVTM and CDR2 ANQGSEA. In DNA, the CDR3 is TGCAGCGTTGTGCTAGCAGCACGGTCGACTGAAGCTTTCTTT. Amino acids: CSVVLAARSTEAFF.

This clonotype has more than one count but fewer than ten. This chain uses TRBV10-3 with TRBJ2-7; TRBD1 might be the D (6 bases). This CDR3 region has 15 residues. Trimming shortened V by 2 bases and J by 2 bases, and 13 bases separated the two germline ends. CDR1 and CDR2 (germline): ENHRY, SYGVKD. CDR3 loop: CAISEPGQYAYEQYF. DNA for the CDR3: TGTGCCATCAGTGAGCCCGGACAGTACGCCTACGAGCAGTACTTC.

The chain couples TRBV6-2 or TRBV6-3 to TRBJ2-6, with D possibly called TRBD1 or TRBD2 (5 bases each). The V gene's germline CDR1 is MNHEY and CDR2 SVGEGT. V shed 6 bases and J shed 0 bases, with 15 bases lying between them. This CDR3 spans 17 amino acids. The chain's CDR3 is CASRGDGAHSGANVLTF. As DNA, the CDR3 is TGTGCCAGCAGGGGGGACGGCGCCCACTCTGGGGCCAACGTCCTGACTTTC.

This clonotype was seen repeatedly, ten times or more. This chain links TRBV11-2 with TRBJ1-1, with D possibly being TRBD1 (5 bases). Germline CDR1 SGHAT, CDR2 FQNNGV. The CDR3 is 19 residues long. The V and J ends lost 4 bases and 0 bases respectively, with 24 bases between them. The CDR3 DNA reads TGTGCCAGCAGCTCCAGGGCGGTACCACAAAATCTCGTGAACACTGAAGCTTTCTTT. This encodes CASSSRAVPQNLVNTEAFF. Based on the CDR3 plus reference TRBV11-2 and TRBJ1-1, the full variable domain is EAGVAQSPRYKIIEKRQSVAFWCNPISGHATLYWYQQILGQGPKLLIQFQNNGVVDDSQLPKDRFSAERLKGVDSTLKIQPAKLEDSAVYLCASSSRAVPQNLVNTEAFFGQGTRLTVV.

This clonotype was seen a few times. The gene calls are TRBV6-5 and TRBJ2-1; D uncertain. The CDR3 has 14 residues. V was cut by 0 bases and J by 8 bases, with 11 bases left in between. Germline V gene sequence: CDR1 MNHEY, CDR2 SVGAGI. DNA for the CDR3: TGTGCCAGCAGTTACTCCTCGCCTCCTCATGAGCAGTTCTTC. Amino acid sequence: CASSYSSPPHEQFF.

V is TRBV13 and J is TRBJ1-2; unclear D gene. The germline V and J ends were trimmed by 5 bases and 0 bases, with 19 bases remaining between them. From germline, CDR1 is PRHDT and CDR2 FYEKMQ (reference sequence). The CDR3 is 17 amino acids. The CDR3 DNA reads as TGTGCCAGCAGCGAAGAGGCGGCGTTCCAACCTAACTATGGCTACACCTTC. It encodes CASSEEAAFQPNYGYTF. The full variable domain, with the rest looked up from reference TRBV13 and TRBJ1-2, is AAGVIQSPRHLIKEKRETATLKCYPIPRHDTVYWYQQGPGQDPQFLISFYEKMQSDKGSIPDRFSAQQFSDYHSELNMSSLELGDSALYFCASSEEAAFQPNYGYTFGSGTRLTVV.

The V and J genes are TRBV10-3 and TRBJ2-7; TRBD1 agrees at 9 bases. V dropped 8 bases and J dropped 2; count of bases not matched to a gene: 22. Germline lookup yields CDR1 ENHRY and CDR2 SYGVKD. The CDR3 has 19 amino acids. The DNA for the CDR3 is TGTGCCATCTCCAAACGGGACAGGGCGACGACCATTCTCACCTACGAGCAGTACTTC. Protein product: CAISKRDRATTILTYEQYF.